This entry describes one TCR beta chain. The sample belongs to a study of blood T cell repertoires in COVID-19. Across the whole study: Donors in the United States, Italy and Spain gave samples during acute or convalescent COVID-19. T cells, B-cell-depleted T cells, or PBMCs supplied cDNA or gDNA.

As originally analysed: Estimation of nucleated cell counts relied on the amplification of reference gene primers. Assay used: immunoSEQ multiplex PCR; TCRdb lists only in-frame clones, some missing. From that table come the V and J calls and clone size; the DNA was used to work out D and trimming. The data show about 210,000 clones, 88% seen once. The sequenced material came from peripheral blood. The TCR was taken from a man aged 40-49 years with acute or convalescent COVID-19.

In DNA form, the CDR3 reads TGTGCCAGCTCATCCGGCCTCTCAGGCGATGAGCAGTTCTTC. Translating gives CASSSGLSGDEQFF. J is TRBJ2-1 and V is TRBV18; D gene ambiguous. Trimming shortened V by 5 bases and J by 8 bases, and 16 bases separated the two germline ends. There are 14 residues in the CDR3. The germline CDR1 and CDR2 sequences are KGHSH and LQKENI. The whole variable domain, filled in from reference TRBV18 and TRBJ2-1, reads NAGVMQNPRHLVRRRGQEARLRCSPMKGHSHVYWYRQLPEEGLKFMVYLQKENIIDESGMPKERFSAEFPKEGPSILRIQQVVRGDSAAYFCASSSGLSGDEQFFGPGTRLTVL.